One TCR beta chain is described in this entry. What it binds is unknown. These data originate in a study of T cell responses to AZD1222 COVID-19 vaccine. Study-level findings and limits: Spike regions recognized by vaccine-associated CD4 TCRs spanned the protein, led by 160-218 and 743-854. The study sampled repertoires only after the peak T cell response. Unmutated variant regions are reportedly targeted by nearly half of spike-specific TCRs. With two AZD1222 doses given, Spike-specific TCR breadth and depth both rose.

CDR3 length: 17 amino acids. Looked up from germline, CDR1 is SGDLS and CDR2 is YYNGEE. The V and J ends lost 3 bases and 1 base, in that order; junction bases with no gene match: 8. Clones were sequenced by immunoSEQ multiplex PCR, and TCRdb holds only the in-frame ones, with some missing. The table includes under 150,000 clones, roughly 91% detected once. The source was peripheral blood, collected on day 0 of AZD1222 vaccination. V gene TRBV9 combines with J gene TRBJ2-3, with TRBD2 matching over 10 bases. This TCR came from an adult in good health. For the CDR3, the DNA is TGTGCCAGCAGCGCCGCCACTAGCGGGGAAGGCACAGATACGCAGTATTTT. Encoded protein: CASSAATSGEGTDTQYF.